Below, 29 T cell receptor beta chains from the same sample are listed, as sequenced in a study of cytomegalovirus exposure and HLA in healthy donors. PCR employed 60 Vbeta and 13 Jbeta primers. Sequenced by immunoSEQ multiplex PCR; TCRdb stores in-frame clones only, minus some. The sample holds some 110,000 clones, around 69% seen once. The sequencing sample was made of PBMCs. Receptor source: a man aged 45 to 65 in good health and CMV-seropositive.

This clone was detected only a few times. The J gene is TRBJ1-1, the V gene TRBV25-1, with 7 bases matching TRBD1. This CDR3 region has 16 residues. Trimming removed 3 bases from V and 4 bases from J; junction bases left unmatched: 11. CDR1 and CDR2 (germline): MGHDK, SYGVNS. This CDR3 reads CASSEGDRAVGTEAFF. CDR3 DNA sequence: TGTGCCAGCAGTGAGGGAGACAGGGCGGTGGGCACTGAAGCTTTCTTT.

The gene calls are TRBV19 and TRBJ2-1; 13 bases map to TRBD2. CDR3 length equals 16 residues. CDR1 LNHDA and CDR2 SQIVND come from the germline V gene (reference sequence). J was trimmed by 9 bases and V by 4 bases; bases with no gene match: 9. The CDR3 sequence is CASSTTTSGRALEQFF. DNA for the CDR3: TGTGCCAGTAGTACAACAACTAGCGGGAGGGCCCTTGAGCAGTTCTTC.

The gene calls are TRBV6-4 and TRBJ1-1; D remains ambiguous. Trimming stripped 0 bases from V and 6 bases from J, with 8 bases between. This CDR3 is 13 amino acids long. The germline V gene encodes CDR1 MRHNA and CDR2 SNTAGT. CDR3 region: CASSDSFTAEAFF. The DNA for the CDR3 is TGTGCCAGCAGTGACTCTTTCACGGCTGAAGCTTTCTTT.

Worth noting for this clone: One junction end does not reproduce the germline sequence, and a read error may be involved. This chain joins TRBV5-5 and TRBJ2-1; 8 bases agree with TRBD1. Germline V lookup: CDR1 SGHKS, CDR2 YYEKEE (reference sequence). The CDR3 contains 15 residues. CDR3 DNA sequence: TGTGCCAGCAGTTTGGGGACAGGCCCCTACAATGAGCAGTTCTTC. Encoded protein: CASSLGTGPYNEQFF.

The chain carries TRBV28 and TRBJ2-7; the D gene is possibly TRBD1 (6 bases). Between the trimmed V and J ends, which lost 7 bases and 4 bases, there was a span of 14 bases. The CDR3 has 13 amino acids. Germline assignment: CDR1 MDHEN and CDR2 SYDVKM. Here the CDR3 DNA reads TGTGCCAGCACCCCGACAGGTAAATACGAGCAGTACTTC. This translates into CASTPTGKYEQYF.

A word on this clone: Other nucleotide sequences in the sample specify the same CDR3. The chain links TRBV5-6 to TRBJ1-1; D may be TRBD1 (6 bases). Germline CDR1 and CDR2: SGHDT and YYEEEE. Trimming cost V 0 bases and J 4 bases, with 16 bases left between them. This CDR3 comprises 16 residues. The DNA of the CDR3 is TGTGCCAGCAGCTTGGCGTTTAGGGGGGGAGGCACTGAAGCTTTCTTT. Translated, it gives CASSLAFRGGGTEAFF.

This clone occurred a few times. V gene TRBV7-2 combines with J gene TRBJ2-2; TRBD2 is a possible D gene (5 bases). Germline V CDR1 and CDR2: SGHTA, FQGNSA. Trimming stripped 5 bases from V and 5 bases from J, with 12 bases between. This CDR3 has 14 residues. CDR3 in DNA: TGTGCCAGCAGCGACTACTGGCGGACCGGGGAGCTGTTTTTT. As protein: CASSDYWRTGELFF.

The rearrangement links TRBV11-2 to TRBJ2-7, with TRBD2 matching over 8 bases. CDR1 SGHAT and CDR2 FQNNGV come from the germline V gene. The CDR3 loop spans 17 amino acids. The V and J ends lost 7 bases and 0 bases, in that order; junction bases with no gene match: 14. The CDR3, as DNA: TGTGCCAGCACCTCTCTAGCGGGCCTAGAGAGCTCCTACGAGCAGTACTTC. It specifies CASTSLAGLESSYEQYF.

This chain joins TRBV7-9 and TRBJ2-2; D is perhaps TRBD1 (5 bases). This CDR3 region has 15 residues. Trimming pared 0 bases from V and 2 bases from J, leaving 7 bases between. The V gene's germline CDR1 is SEHNR and CDR2 FQNEAQ (reference sequence). The CDR3 DNA reads as TGTGCCAGCAGCTTAGCAGGGGCAAACACCGGGGAGCTGTTTTTT. It specifies CASSLAGANTGELFF.

The CDR3 reads CASSLATGGASTEAFF. In DNA, the CDR3 is TGTGCCAGCAGCTTGGCGACAGGGGGCGCGAGCACTGAAGCTTTCTTT. This chain links TRBV5-4 with TRBJ1-1; 10 positions agree with TRBD1. V trimming: 0 bases; J trimming: 4 bases; junction bases outside the gene matches: 6. The CDR3 is 16 residues long. Germline loops: CDR1 SGHNT, CDR2 YYREEE (reference sequence). The full variable domain, rest sourced from reference TRBV5-4 and TRBJ1-1, is ETGVTQSPTHLIKTRGQQVTLRCSSQSGHNTVSWYQQALGQGPQFIFQYYREEENGRGNFPPRFSGLQFPNYSSELNVNALELDDSALYLCASSLATGGASTEAFFGQGTRLTVV.

The chain employs TRBV5-4 and TRBJ2-7; TRBD1 agrees at 8 bases. J gave up 6 bases and V 5 bases, and 13 bases lay outside the gene matches. The CDR3 contains 15 residues. CDR1 and CDR2 from the germline V gene are SGHNT and YYREEE (reference sequence). The CDR3 protein is CASSDVRTGSIEQYF. The CDR3 DNA reads TGTGCCAGCAGTGATGTGAGGACAGGGTCGATCGAGCAGTACTTC. The full variable domain, rest sourced from reference TRBV5-4 and TRBJ2-7, is ETGVTQSPTHLIKTRGQQVTLRCSSQSGHNTVSWYQQALGQGPQFIFQYYREEENGRGNFPPRFSGLQFPNYSSELNVNALELDDSALYLCASSDVRTGSIEQYFGPGTRLTVT.

The J gene is TRBJ2-1, the V gene TRBV11-2; 10 nucleotides match TRBD2. Unmatched junction bases numbered 8, after V lost 7 bases and J lost 5 bases. From germline, CDR1 is SGHAT and CDR2 FQNNGV. The CDR3 runs 15 residues. The CDR3 sequence is CASTFTSGDNNEQFF. The CDR3 DNA reads TGTGCCAGCACCTTCACTAGCGGGGACAACAATGAGCAGTTCTTC.

This chain uses TRBV2 with TRBJ1-4, with 7 positions matching TRBD1. Trimming at V came to 5 bases and at J to 8 bases, leaving 8 bases not matched to a gene. This CDR3 comprises 14 residues. The germline CDR1 and CDR2 sequences are SNHLY and FYNNEI. The CDR3 DNA reads TGTGCCAGCAGTAGCAGGGGGGAGTCGGAAAAACTGTTTTTT. As protein: CASSSRGESEKLFF.

In nucleotides, the CDR3 is TGTGCCAGCTCACCCGGAACGGCGAGGGCTGAAGCTTTCTTT. This encodes CASSPGTARAEAFF. The J gene is TRBJ1-1, the V gene TRBV18, with D uncertain. The CDR3 sequence is 14 residues long. V was cut by 3 bases and J by 6 bases, with 14 bases left in between. Germline values: CDR1 KGHSH, CDR2 LQKENI.

The sample holds a few counts of this clone. The chain carries TRBV11-1 and TRBJ2-2, with 7 nucleotides matching TRBD2. V lost 4 bases to trimming and J lost 5 bases; unmatched junction nucleotides: 4. This CDR3 has 14 amino acids. Germline-derived CDR1 and CDR2 are SGHAT and FQDESV (reference sequence). CDR3 amino acids: CASSYGSGTGELFF. The CDR3, as DNA: TGTGCCAGCAGCTACGGTAGCGGGACCGGGGAGCTGTTTTTT.

The chain recombines TRBV10-3 with TRBJ2-1, with D uncertain. Trimming took 6 bases from V and 7 from J, leaving 10 bases between them. The germline V gene encodes CDR1 ENHRY and CDR2 SYGVKD. The CDR3 loop spans 12 amino acids. The CDR3 coding sequence is TGTGCCATCAGCCTGACGGAGAATGAGCAGTTCTTC. Amino acids: CAISLTENEQFF.

This sequence joins TRBV5-1 and TRBJ1-6; 7 bases match TRBD1. V dropped 7 bases and J dropped 8; count of bases not matched to a gene: 15. Germline V gene sequence: CDR1 SGHRS, CDR2 YFSETQ. The CDR3 runs 16 residues. The CDR3 protein is CASREGATVGYSPLHF. The DNA for the CDR3 is TGCGCCAGCCGGGAGGGGGCTACGGTCGGTTATTCACCCCTCCACTTT.

The chain carries TRBV2 and TRBJ1-6, with D unclear. The CDR3 extends over 15 amino acids. Germline V lookup: CDR1 SNHLY, CDR2 FYNNEI. The V end lost 4 bases, the J end lost 8 bases, and 15 bases lay between the germline ends. CDR3 sequence: CASSGRRPWDSPLHF. The CDR3 bases are TGTGCCAGCAGTGGGAGGAGGCCCTGGGATTCACCCCTCCACTTT.

V usage is TRBV5-1 and J usage is TRBJ2-2; no definite D call. CDR3 length equals 13 residues. CDR1 SGHRS and CDR2 YFSETQ come from the germline V gene. V lost 6 bases and J lost 0, with 6 bases in between. For the CDR3, the DNA is TGCGCCAGCACCAAAACGAACACCGGGGAGCTGTTTTTT. Protein: CASTKTNTGELFF. Drawing the rest from reference TRBV5-1 and TRBJ2-2, the complete variable domain is KAGVTQTPRYLIKTRGQQVTLSCSPISGHRSVSWYQQTPGQGLQFLFEYFSETQRNKGNFPGRFSGRQFSNSRSEMNVSTLELGDSALYLCASTKTNTGELFFGEGSRLTVL.

The V call is TRBV6-6, the J call TRBJ1-2; D remains unclear. Between the trimmed V and J ends, which lost 6 bases and 5 bases, there was a span of 13 bases. The CDR3 contains 13 residues. Germline CDR1 and CDR2: MNHNY and SVGAGI (reference sequence). CDR3 loop: CASSPDGAYGYTF. In DNA form, the CDR3 reads TGTGCCAGCAGCCCCGACGGAGCTTATGGCTACACCTTC.

The V and J genes are TRBV28 and TRBJ1-5; maybe TRBD1 (5 bases). V dropped 6 bases and J dropped 6 bases, with 15 bases sitting between them. Germline loops: CDR1 MDHEN, CDR2 SYDVKM. The CDR3 is 14 residues long. CDR3 sequence: CASSAAGMGQPQHF. CDR3 in DNA: TGTGCCAGCAGCGCAGCAGGGATGGGTCAGCCCCAGCATTTT. The full variable domain, completed using reference TRBV28 and TRBJ1-5, is DVKVTQSSRYLVKRTGEKVFLECVQDMDHENMFWYRQDPGLGLRLIYFSYDVKMKEKGDIPEGYSVSREKKERFSLILESASTNQTSMYLCASSAAGMGQPQHFGDGTRLSIL.

This clone was detected a few times. J is TRBJ2-7 and V is TRBV13; perhaps TRBD2 as D (6 bases). Between the trimmed V and J ends, which lost 8 bases and 4 bases, there was a span of 12 bases. Germline V gene lookup returns CDR1 PRHDT and CDR2 FYEKMQ (reference sequence). The CDR3 contains 12 residues. The CDR3, as DNA: TGTGCCAGCGGTGGGAGGAGATACGAGCAGTACTTC. Its protein is CASGGRRYEQYF.

V usage is TRBV27 and J usage is TRBJ1-5; TRBD1 might be the D (6 bases). The CDR3 length is 14 residues. V was clipped by 4 bases and J by 4 bases, with 11 bases between them. Germline V lookup: CDR1 MNHEY, CDR2 SMNVEV (reference sequence). CDR3 nucleotides: TGTGCCAGCAGTTCCTCAGGGGCAAATCAGCCCCAGCATTTT. It is translated as CASSSSGANQPQHF.

Only one count was recorded for this clone. The chain uses TRBV9 and TRBJ1-6; the match to TRBD1 covers 11 bases. The V segment lost 3 bases and the J segment 9 bases; nucleotides outside the gene matches: 11. CDR1 and CDR2 from the germline V gene are SGDLS and YYNGEE. CDR3 length equals 17 residues. Here the CDR3 reads CASSGTGGAGGISPLHF. The CDR3 region has the DNA TGTGCCAGCAGCGGGACAGGGGGCGCGGGCGGAATTTCACCCCTCCACTTT.

The genes are TRBV2 and TRBJ1-3; D uncertain. V lost 7 bases and J lost 4, with 17 bases in between. This CDR3 contains 15 residues. Germline loops: CDR1 SNHLY, CDR2 FYNNEI. This chain's CDR3 is CASTLGGAGGNTIYF. The CDR3 nucleotides read TGTGCCAGCACGCTAGGCGGCGCCGGAGGAAACACCATATATTTT.

This clone was counted only a few times. The genes are TRBV16 and TRBJ2-2; 8 nucleotides agree with TRBD2. This CDR3 region has 16 residues. Unmatched junction bases numbered 9, after V lost 4 bases and J lost 5 bases. Germline assignment: CDR1 KGHSY and CDR2 FQNENV. The CDR3 here is CASSLGSGSRTGELFF. CDR3 sequence (DNA): TGTGCCAGCAGCCTAGGCAGCGGGAGTAGAACCGGGGAGCTGTTTTTT.

The gene calls are TRBV10-2 and TRBJ2-3; 7 bases match TRBD1. The CDR3 length is 15 residues. Germline assignment: CDR1 WSHSY and CDR2 SAAADI. V lost 7 bases, J lost 2 bases, and 9 bases stayed unmatched. CDR3: CASMKGTDSTDTQYF. CDR3 sequence (DNA): TGCGCCAGCATGAAAGGGACAGATTCCACAGATACGCAGTATTTT.

The chain joins TRBV19 to TRBJ1-3; 7 bases agree with TRBD1. The CDR3 runs to 15 residues. Losses at the gene ends were 1 base for V and 3 bases for J; bases not matched to a gene: 3. Germline CDR1 is LNHDA and CDR2 is SQIVND (reference sequence). CDR3 DNA: TGTGCCAGTAGTATAGCCGGGACAGTTGGAAACACCATATATTTT. This codes for CASSIAGTVGNTIYF.

V and J are TRBV28 and TRBJ2-3, with 7 bases matching TRBD2. The germline V gene has CDR1 MDHEN and CDR2 SYDVKM. With 7 bases clipped from V and 2 bases from J, the junction kept 6 bases outside the gene matches. The CDR3 spans 14 residues. The CDR3 DNA reads TGTGCCAGCACGGGAGGACTATTCACAGATACGCAGTATTTT. Translated: CASTGGLFTDTQYF.